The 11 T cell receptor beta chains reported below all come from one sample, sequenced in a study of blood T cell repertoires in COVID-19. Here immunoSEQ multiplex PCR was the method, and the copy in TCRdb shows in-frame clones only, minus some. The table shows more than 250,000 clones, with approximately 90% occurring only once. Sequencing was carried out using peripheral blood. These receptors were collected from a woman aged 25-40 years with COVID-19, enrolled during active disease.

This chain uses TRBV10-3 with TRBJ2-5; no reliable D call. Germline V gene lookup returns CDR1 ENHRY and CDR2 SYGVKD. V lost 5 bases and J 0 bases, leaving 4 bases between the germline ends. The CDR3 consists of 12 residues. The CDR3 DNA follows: TGTGCCATCAGTCGTGACCAAGAGACCCAGTACTTC. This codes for CAISRDQETQYF.

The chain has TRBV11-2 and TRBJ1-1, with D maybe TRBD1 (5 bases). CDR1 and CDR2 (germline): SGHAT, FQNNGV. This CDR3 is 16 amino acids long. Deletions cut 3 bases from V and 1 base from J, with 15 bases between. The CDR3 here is CASSFRVATGNTEAFF. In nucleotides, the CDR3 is TGTGCCAGCAGCTTTAGGGTGGCTACAGGGAACACTGAAGCTTTCTTT.

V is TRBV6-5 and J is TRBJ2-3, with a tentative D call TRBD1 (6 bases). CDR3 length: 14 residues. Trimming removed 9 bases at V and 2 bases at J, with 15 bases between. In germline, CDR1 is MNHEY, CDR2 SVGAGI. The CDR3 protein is CASSGQLNTDTQYF. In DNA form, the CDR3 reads TGTGCCAGTTCCGGACAGCTAAACACAGATACGCAGTATTTT.

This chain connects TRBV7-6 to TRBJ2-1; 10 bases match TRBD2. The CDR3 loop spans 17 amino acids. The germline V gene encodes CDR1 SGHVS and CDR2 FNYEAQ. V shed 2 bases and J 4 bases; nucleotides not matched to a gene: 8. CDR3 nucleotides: TGTGCCAGCAGCTTAACAGCGGGGGGGAGGGCGTACAATGAGCAGTTCTTC. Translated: CASSLTAGGRAYNEQFF.

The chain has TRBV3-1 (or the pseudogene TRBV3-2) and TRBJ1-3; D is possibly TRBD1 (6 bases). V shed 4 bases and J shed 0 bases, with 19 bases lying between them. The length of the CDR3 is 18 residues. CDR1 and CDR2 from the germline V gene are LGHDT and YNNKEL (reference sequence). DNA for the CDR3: TGTGCCAGCAGCCGGGGACACTTCACGGGCTCCTCTGGAAACACCATATATTTT. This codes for CASSRGHFTGSSGNTIYF.

CDR3 loop: CASSGRGDQPQHF. The CDR3 DNA is TGTGCCAGCAGTGGACGGGGGGATCAGCCCCAGCATTTT. The V call is TRBV28, the J call TRBJ1-5; the D gene is possibly TRBD1 (5 bases). Germline-derived CDR1 and CDR2 are MDHEN and SYDVKM. This CDR3 spans 13 amino acids. The germline V and J ends were trimmed by 5 bases and 5 bases, with 10 bases remaining between them.

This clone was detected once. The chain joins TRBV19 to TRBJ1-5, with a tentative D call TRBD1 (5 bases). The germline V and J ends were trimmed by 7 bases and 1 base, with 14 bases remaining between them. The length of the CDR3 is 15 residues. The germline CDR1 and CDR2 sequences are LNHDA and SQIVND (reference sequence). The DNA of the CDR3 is TGTGCCAGTAATATGATAGGACAAAGCAATCAGCCCCAGCATTTT. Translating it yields CASNMIGQSNQPQHF.

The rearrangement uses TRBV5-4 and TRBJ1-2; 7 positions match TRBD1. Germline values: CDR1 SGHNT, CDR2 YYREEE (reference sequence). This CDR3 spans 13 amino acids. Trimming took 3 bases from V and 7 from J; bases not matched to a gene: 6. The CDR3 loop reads CASSYDRDGGYTF. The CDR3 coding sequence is TGTGCCAGCAGCTATGACAGGGACGGTGGCTACACCTTC. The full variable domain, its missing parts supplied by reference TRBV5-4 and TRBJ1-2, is ETGVTQSPTHLIKTRGQQVTLRCSSQSGHNTVSWYQQALGQGPQFIFQYYREEENGRGNFPPRFSGLQFPNYSSELNVNALELDDSALYLCASSYDRDGGYTFGSGTRLTVV.

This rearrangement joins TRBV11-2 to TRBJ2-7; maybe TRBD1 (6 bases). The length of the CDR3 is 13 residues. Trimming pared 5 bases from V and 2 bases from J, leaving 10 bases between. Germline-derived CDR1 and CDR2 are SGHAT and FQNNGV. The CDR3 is CASSTTGTYEQYF. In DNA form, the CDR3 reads TGTGCCAGCAGCACTACAGGGACCTACGAGCAGTACTTC. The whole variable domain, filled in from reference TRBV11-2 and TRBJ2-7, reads EAGVAQSPRYKIIEKRQSVAFWCNPISGHATLYWYQQILGQGPKLLIQFQNNGVVDDSQLPKDRFSAERLKGVDSTLKIQPAKLEDSAVYLCASSTTGTYEQYFGPGTRLTVT.

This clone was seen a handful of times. The CDR3: CASSYGSVGTEAFF. The CDR3 nucleotides are TGTGCCAGCAGTTACGGGAGTGTAGGCACTGAAGCTTTCTTT. J is TRBJ1-1 and V is TRBV6-5, with D unclear. The CDR3 extends over 14 amino acids. Per the germline V gene, CDR1 is MNHEY and CDR2 is SVGAGI. V gave up 2 bases and J gave up 4 bases, with 11 bases separating them.

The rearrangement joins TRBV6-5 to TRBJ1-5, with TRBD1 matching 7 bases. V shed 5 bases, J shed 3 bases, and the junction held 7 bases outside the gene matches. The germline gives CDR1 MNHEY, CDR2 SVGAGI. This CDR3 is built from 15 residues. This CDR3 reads CASSLTGSYNQPQHF. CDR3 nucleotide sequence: TGTGCCAGCAGTCTGACAGGGAGCTACAATCAGCCCCAGCATTTT.